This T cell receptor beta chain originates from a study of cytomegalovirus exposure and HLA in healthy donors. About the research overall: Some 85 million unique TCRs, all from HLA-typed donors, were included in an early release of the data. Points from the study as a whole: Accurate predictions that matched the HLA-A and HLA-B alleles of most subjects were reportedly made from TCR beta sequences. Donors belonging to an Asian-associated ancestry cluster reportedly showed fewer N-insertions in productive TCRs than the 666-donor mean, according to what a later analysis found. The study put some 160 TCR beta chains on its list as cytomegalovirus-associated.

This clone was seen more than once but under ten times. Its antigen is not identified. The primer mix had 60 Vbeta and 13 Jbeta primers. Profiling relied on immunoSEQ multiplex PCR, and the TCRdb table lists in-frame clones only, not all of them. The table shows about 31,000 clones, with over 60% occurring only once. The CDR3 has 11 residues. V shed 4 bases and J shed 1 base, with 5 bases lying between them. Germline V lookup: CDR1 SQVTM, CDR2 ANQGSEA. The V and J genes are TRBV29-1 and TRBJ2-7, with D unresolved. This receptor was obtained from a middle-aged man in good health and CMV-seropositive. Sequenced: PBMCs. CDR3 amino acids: CSVAESYEQYF. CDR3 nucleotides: TGCAGCGTTGCTGAGTCCTACGAGCAGTACTTC.